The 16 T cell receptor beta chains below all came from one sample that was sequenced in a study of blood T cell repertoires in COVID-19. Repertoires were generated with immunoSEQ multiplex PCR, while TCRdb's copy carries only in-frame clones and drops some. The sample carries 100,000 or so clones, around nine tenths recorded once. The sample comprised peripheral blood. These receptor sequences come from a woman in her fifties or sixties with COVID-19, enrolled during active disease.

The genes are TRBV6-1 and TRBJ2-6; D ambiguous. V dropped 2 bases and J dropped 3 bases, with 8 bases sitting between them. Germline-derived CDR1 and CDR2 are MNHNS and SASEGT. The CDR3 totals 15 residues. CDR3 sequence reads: CASSEWQNGANVLTF. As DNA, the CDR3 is TGTGCCAGCAGTGAATGGCAGAATGGGGCCAACGTCCTGACTTTC.

The CDR3 reads CASSMSGGLNSPLHF. The DNA of the CDR3 is TGTGCCAGTAGTATGTCGGGCGGGTTAAATTCACCCCTCCACTTT. The chain is built from TRBV19 and TRBJ1-6; D is uncertain. Germline CDR1 is LNHDA and CDR2 is SQIVND (reference sequence). The CDR3 totals 15 residues. With 3 bases removed from V and 7 bases from J, the gap between germline ends came to 13 bases.

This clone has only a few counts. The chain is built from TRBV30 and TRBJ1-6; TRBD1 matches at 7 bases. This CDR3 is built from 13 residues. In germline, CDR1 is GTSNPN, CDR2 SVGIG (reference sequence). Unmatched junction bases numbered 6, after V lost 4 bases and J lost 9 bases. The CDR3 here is CAWKRDSSSPLHF. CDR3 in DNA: TGTGCCTGGAAGAGGGACAGCTCTTCACCCCTCCACTTT.

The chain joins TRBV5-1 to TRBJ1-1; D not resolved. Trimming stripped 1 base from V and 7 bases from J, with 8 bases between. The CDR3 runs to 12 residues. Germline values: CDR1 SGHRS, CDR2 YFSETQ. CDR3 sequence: CASSLPSVEAFF. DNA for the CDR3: TGCGCCAGCAGCTTGCCTAGCGTTGAAGCTTTCTTT.

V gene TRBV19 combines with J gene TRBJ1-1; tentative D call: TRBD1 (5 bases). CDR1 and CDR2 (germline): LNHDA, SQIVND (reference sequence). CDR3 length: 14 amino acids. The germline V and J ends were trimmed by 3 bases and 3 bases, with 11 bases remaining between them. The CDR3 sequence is CASSISPRDTEAFF. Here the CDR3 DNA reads TGTGCCAGTAGTATCAGTCCCAGGGACACTGAAGCTTTCTTT.

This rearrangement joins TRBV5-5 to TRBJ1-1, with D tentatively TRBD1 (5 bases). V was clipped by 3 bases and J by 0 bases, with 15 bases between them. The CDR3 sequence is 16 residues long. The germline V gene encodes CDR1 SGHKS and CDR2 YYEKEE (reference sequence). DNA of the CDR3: TGTGCCAGCAGCTGGGCGTGGGGCTTTATGAACACTGAAGCTTTCTTT. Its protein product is CASSWAWGFMNTEAFF.

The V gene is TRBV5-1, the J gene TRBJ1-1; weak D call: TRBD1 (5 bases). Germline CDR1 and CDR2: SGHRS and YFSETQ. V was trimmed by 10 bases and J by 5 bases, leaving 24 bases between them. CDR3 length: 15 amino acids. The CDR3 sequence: CAPWFRGGVTTEAFF. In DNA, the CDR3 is TGCGCCCCTTGGTTTAGGGGCGGGGTTACGACTGAAGCTTTCTTT. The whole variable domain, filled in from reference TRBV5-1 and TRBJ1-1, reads KAGVTQTPRYLIKTRGQQVTLSCSPISGHRSVSWYQQTPGQGLQFLFEYFSETQRNKGNFPGRFSGRQFSNSRSEMNVSTLELGDSALYLCAPWFRGGVTTEAFFGQGTRLTVV.

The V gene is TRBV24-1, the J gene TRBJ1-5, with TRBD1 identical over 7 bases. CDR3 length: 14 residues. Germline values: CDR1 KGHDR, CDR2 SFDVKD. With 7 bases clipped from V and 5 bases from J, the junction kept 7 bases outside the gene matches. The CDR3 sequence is CATSGQDLYQPQHF. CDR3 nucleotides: TGTGCCACCAGCGGACAGGACTTGTATCAGCCCCAGCATTTT.

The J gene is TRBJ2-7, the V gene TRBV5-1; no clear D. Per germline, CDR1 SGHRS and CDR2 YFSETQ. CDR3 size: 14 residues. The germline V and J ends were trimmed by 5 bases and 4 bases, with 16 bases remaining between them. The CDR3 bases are TGCGCCAGCAGTTTTCTCAAGAGTCCGTACGAGCAGTACTTC. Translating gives CASSFLKSPYEQYF.

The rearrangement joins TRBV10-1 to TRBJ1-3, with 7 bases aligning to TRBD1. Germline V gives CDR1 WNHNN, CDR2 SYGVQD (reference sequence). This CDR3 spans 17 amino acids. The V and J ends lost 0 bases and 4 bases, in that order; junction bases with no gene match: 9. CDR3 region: CASSESRGTATGNTIYF. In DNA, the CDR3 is TGCGCCAGCAGTGAGTCTAGGGGGACAGCCACAGGAAACACCATATATTTT.

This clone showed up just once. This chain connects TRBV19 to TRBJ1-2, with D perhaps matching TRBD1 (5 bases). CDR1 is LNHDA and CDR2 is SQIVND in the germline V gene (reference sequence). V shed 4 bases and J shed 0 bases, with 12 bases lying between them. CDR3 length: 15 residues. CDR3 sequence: CASSRGLGANYGYTF. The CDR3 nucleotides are TGTGCCAGTAGTAGGGGACTGGGAGCTAACTATGGCTACACCTTC.

The CDR3 loop reads CASSTGFTEQYF. The DNA of the CDR3 is TGTGCCAGCAGCACAGGGTTCACCGAGCAGTACTTC. The chain is built from TRBV7-9 and TRBJ2-7; tentatively, D is TRBD1 (6 bases). This CDR3 has 12 amino acids. Trimming took 5 bases from V and 6 from J, leaving 11 bases between them. Germline V gene sequence: CDR1 SEHNR, CDR2 FQNEAQ (reference sequence).

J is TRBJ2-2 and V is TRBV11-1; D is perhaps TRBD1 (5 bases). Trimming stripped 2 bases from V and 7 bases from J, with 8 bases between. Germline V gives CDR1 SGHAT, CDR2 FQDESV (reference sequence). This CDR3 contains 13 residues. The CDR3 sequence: CASSLQGNGELFF. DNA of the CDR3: TGTGCCAGCAGCTTACAGGGCAACGGGGAGCTGTTTTTT.

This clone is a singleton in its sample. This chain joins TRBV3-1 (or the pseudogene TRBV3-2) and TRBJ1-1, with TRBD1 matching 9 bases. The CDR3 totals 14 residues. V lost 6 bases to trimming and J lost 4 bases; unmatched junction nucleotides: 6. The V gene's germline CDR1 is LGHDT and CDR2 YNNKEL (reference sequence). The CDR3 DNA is TGTGCCAGCAGGTCGGACAGGGGCCGCACTGAAGCTTTCTTT. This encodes CASRSDRGRTEAFF.

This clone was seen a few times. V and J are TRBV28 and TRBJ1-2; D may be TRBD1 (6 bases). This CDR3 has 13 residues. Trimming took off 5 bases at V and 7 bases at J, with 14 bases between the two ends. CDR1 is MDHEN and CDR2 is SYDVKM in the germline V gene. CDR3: CASSPRGASGYTF. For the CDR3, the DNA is TGTGCCAGCAGTCCCCGGGGGGCGAGTGGCTACACCTTC.

The CDR3: CSVAQGMAGNEQFF. CDR3 in DNA: TGCAGCGTTGCCCAGGGAATGGCTGGCAATGAGCAGTTCTTC. The chain recombines TRBV29-1 with TRBJ2-1, with D perhaps TRBD1 (5 bases). The CDR3 runs 14 residues. V lost 4 bases and J 6 bases, leaving 16 bases between the germline ends. Germline V lookup: CDR1 SQVTM, CDR2 ANQGSEA.